The next 22 T cell receptor beta chains were all read from a single sample in a study of regulatory T cells in long-lasting Graves disease. Time point given: newly diagnosed GD, antithyroid drugs for less than 3 months. PBMC RNA served as the TCR library source. In building TCR beta libraries, iRepertoire HTBI primers were used together with Arm-PCR of CDR3 regions. TCRdb processed the multiplex PCR reads anew with MiXCR; each CDR3 protein has one entry. The sample contains about 400,000 distinct CDR3 sequences, roughly a sixth of which appear only once. Sample: peripheral blood mononuclear cells (PBMCs), taken at new diagnosis, from a patient treated with antithyroid drugs. The source is a female donor with Graves disease.

At least ten counts were recorded for this clonotype. The chain employs TRBV12-3 or TRBV12-4 and TRBJ2-2, with D possibly being TRBD1 (6 bases). The CDR3 spans 15 residues. Trimming stripped 0 bases from V and 6 bases from J, with 11 bases between. The CDR3 spells CASSLALGAAGELFF. As DNA, the CDR3 is TGTGCCAGCAGTTTAGCCCTGGGGGCCGCCGGGGAGCTGTTTTTT.

The chain links TRBV12-3 or TRBV12-4 to TRBJ2-5; D gene uncertain. Trimming left V 7 bases short and J 2 bases short, with 11 bases between. The CDR3 sequence is 13 residues long. CDR3 sequence (DNA): TGTGCCAGCACCATAGGGCTACAAGAGACCCAGTACTTC. It translates to CASTIGLQETQYF.

This clonotype was observed at least ten times. The chain has TRBV27 and TRBJ2-3, with 7 bases fitting TRBD1. The CDR3 sequence is 16 residues long. V shed 6 bases and J 0 bases; nucleotides not matched to a gene: 9. Germline V CDR1 and CDR2: MNHEY, SMNVEV (reference sequence). CDR3 nucleotide sequence: TGTGCCAGCAGCCCGAGGGACAGAGGAAGCACAGATACGCAGTATTTT. Translation gives CASSPRDRGSTDTQYF.

This chain joins TRBV20-1 and TRBJ2-7, with TRBD2 matching 10 bases. CDR1 DFQATT and CDR2 SNEGSKA come from the germline V gene (reference sequence). This CDR3 comprises 14 residues. Unmatched junction bases numbered 5, after V lost 0 bases and J lost 6 bases. The CDR3 DNA reads as TGCAGTGCTAGAGATCTAGCGGGAGCGGTCGAGCAGTACTTC. It yields the protein CSARDLAGAVEQYF.

This clonotype was found many times. The V and J genes are TRBV13 and TRBJ2-5, with 8 bases fitting TRBD2. V was clipped by 3 bases and J by 3 bases; unmatched bases: 12. CDR1 PRHDT and CDR2 FYEKMQ come from the germline V gene (reference sequence). The CDR3 loop spans 17 amino acids. The CDR3 loop is CASSFFEGVAGKETQYF. CDR3 nucleotides: TGTGCCAGCAGCTTCTTCGAAGGGGTAGCGGGGAAAGAGACCCAGTACTTC.

Comments on this clonotype: This could be a read error, since a much larger clone is one nucleotide away. V and J are TRBV10-3 and TRBJ1-3; D gene uncertain. The CDR3 is 16 residues long. Germline V CDR1 and CDR2: ENHRY, SYGVKD. The CDR3 DNA follows: TGTGGCATCAGTGAGTCGAAGCTTCTCTCTGGAAACACCATATATTTT. It yields the protein CGISESKLLSGNTIYF.

This clonotype was found many times. V is TRBV6-2 or TRBV6-3 and J is TRBJ2-5; 7 bases are shared with TRBD1. The CDR3 totals 13 residues. V trimming: 6 bases; J trimming: 2 bases; junction bases outside the gene matches: 3. CDR1 is MNHEY, CDR2 SVGEGT, per germline. The CDR3 DNA reads TGTGCCAGCAGACTGACAGGGCAAGAGACCCAGTACTTC. It encodes CASRLTGQETQYF.

This chain joins TRBV7-9 and TRBJ2-1; 10 nucleotides match TRBD2. CDR1 is SEHNR, CDR2 FQNEAQ, per germline (reference sequence). The CDR3 consists of 15 residues. With 7 bases clipped from V and 4 bases from J, the junction kept 7 bases outside the gene matches. This chain's CDR3 is CASNIGAGGYNEQFF. The CDR3 DNA reads as TGTGCCAGCAACATAGGAGCGGGAGGGTACAATGAGCAGTTCTTC.

Here the CDR3 DNA reads TGCAGTGCTAGTCGGGAGTGGTCAGAGCAGTACTTC. This codes for CSASREWSEQYF. J is TRBJ2-7 and V is TRBV20-1, with a possible D match to TRBD2 (6 bases). The CDR3 is made up of 12 amino acids. Germline CDR1 and CDR2: DFQATT and SNEGSKA (reference sequence). Trimming removed 3 bases from V and 7 bases from J, with 13 bases in between.

This clonotype was seen at least ten times. This sequence joins TRBV27 and TRBJ1-5; D remains ambiguous. The V gene's germline CDR1 is MNHEY and CDR2 SMNVEV (reference sequence). V was cut by 3 bases and J by 6 bases, with 6 bases left in between. CDR3 length equals 12 residues. The CDR3 coding sequence is TGTGCCAGCAGTTTGCTCGGTCAGCCCCAGCATTTT. Protein product: CASSLLGQPQHF.

This clonotype was seen a few times. The chain is built from TRBV5-4 and TRBJ1-1; D possibly corresponds to TRBD1 (5 bases). Germline-derived CDR1 and CDR2 are SGHNT and YYREEE (reference sequence). CDR3 length equals 15 residues. Trimming shortened V by 3 bases and J by 1 base, and 13 bases separated the two germline ends. Here the CDR3 DNA reads TGTGCCAGCAGCTGGGGGGGACGGGAGAACACTGAAGCTTTCTTT. It is translated as CASSWGGRENTEAFF.

This clonotype has at least ten counts. The chain employs TRBV10-3 and TRBJ2-1; D tentatively fits TRBD1 or TRBD2 (5 bases each). The CDR3 spans 13 residues. Germline lookup yields CDR1 ENHRY and CDR2 SYGVKD. V was pared by 2 bases and J by 10 bases, with 12 bases between. In DNA form, the CDR3 reads TGTGCCATCAGTGAGACCAGCTGGGGGGAGCAGTTCTTC. It encodes CAISETSWGEQFF.

In its sample, this clonotype was seen many times. V is TRBV11-3 and J is TRBJ2-1, with TRBD2 matching 10 bases. The germline V gene has CDR1 SGHNT and CDR2 YENEEA. CDR3 size: 16 residues. V lost 2 bases, J lost 8 bases, and 9 bases stayed unmatched. CDR3 DNA: TGTGCCAGCAGCTTACGCGGAGCTAGCGGGAGACATGAGCAGTTCTTC. It yields the protein CASSLRGASGRHEQFF.

At least ten counts were recorded for this clonotype. The chain couples TRBV9 to TRBJ2-5; TRBD2 matches at 7 bases. With 4 bases clipped from V and 0 bases from J, the junction kept 6 bases outside the gene matches. The CDR3 length is 15 residues. CDR1 SGDLS and CDR2 YYNGEE come from the germline V gene. The CDR3 here is CASSSQAGYQETQYF. CDR3 bases: TGTGCCAGCAGCAGTCAAGCGGGGTACCAAGAGACCCAGTACTTC.

This clonotype has more than one count but fewer than ten. The chain employs TRBV10-1 and TRBJ1-1; D unresolved. CDR1 and CDR2 from the germline V gene are WNHNN and SYGVQD (reference sequence). The CDR3 has 14 residues. The V end lost 3 bases, the J end lost 7 bases, and 15 bases lay between the germline ends. Here the CDR3 DNA reads TGCGCCAGCAGTGAAGGAAGGAGTAACGTTGAAGCTTTCTTT. It codes for CASSEGRSNVEAFF.

This clonotype was picked up a small number of times. The chain uses TRBV14 and TRBJ1-1; no clear D gene. The germline gives CDR1 SGHDN, CDR2 FVKESK. Trimming took 1 base from V and 8 from J, leaving 11 bases between them. The CDR3 runs 13 residues. The CDR3 is CASSQVTDTEAFF. CDR3 coding DNA: TGTGCCAGCAGCCAAGTGACGGATACAGAAGCTTTCTTT.

This clonotype occurred many times. This chain uses TRBV2 with TRBJ1-4; D is perhaps TRBD1 (5 bases). The CDR3 has 14 amino acids. Trimming took 3 bases from V and 13 from J, leaving 18 bases between them. Germline CDR1 SNHLY, CDR2 FYNNEI. The CDR3 DNA is TGTGCCAGCAGTGACAGTCACAGGTTATGGGGACTGTTTTTT. Amino acids: CASSDSHRLWGLFF. The full variable domain, its missing parts supplied by reference TRBV2 and TRBJ1-4, is EPEVTQTPSHQVTQMGQEVILRCVPISNHLYFYWYRQILGQKVEFLVSFYNNEISEKSEIFDDQFSVERPDGSNFTLKIRSTKLEDSAMYFCASSDSHRLWGLFFGSGTQLSVL.

This clonotype was seen many times. DNA of the CDR3: TGCAGTGCTAGGGCTAGCGGGTACACAGATACGCAGTATTTT. It encodes CSARASGYTDTQYF. The chain employs TRBV20-1 and TRBJ2-3, with 8 bases fitting TRBD2. V lost 3 bases to trimming and J lost 2 bases; unmatched junction nucleotides: 4. CDR1 and CDR2 from the germline V gene are DFQATT and SNEGSKA (reference sequence). CDR3 size: 14 residues.

This clonotype was counted many times. V is TRBV27 and J is TRBJ2-3; tentatively, D is TRBD2 (5 bases). V was clipped by 2 bases and J by 9 bases, with 12 bases between them. CDR1 and CDR2 (germline): MNHEY, SMNVEV (reference sequence). The CDR3 spans 13 residues. CDR3 residues: CASSLGYSGTQYF. CDR3 bases: TGTGCCAGCAGTTTAGGGTATTCGGGGACGCAGTATTTT.

The table lists this clonotype with many counts. The genes are TRBV20-1 and TRBJ2-4, with D possibly TRBD1 on 6 matching bases. CDR1 is DFQATT and CDR2 is SNEGSKA in the germline V gene (reference sequence). This CDR3 has 15 amino acids. Trimming stripped 6 bases from V and 1 base from J, with 16 bases between. The CDR3 loop reads CSALGGGRAKNIQYF. CDR3 nucleotides: TGCAGTGCCCTAGGTGGGGGCAGGGCCAAAAACATTCAGTACTTC.

The CDR3: CSVPGQGNGNEQFF. The CDR3 nucleotides read TGCAGCGTGCCCGGACAGGGAAACGGCAATGAGCAGTTCTTC. V usage is TRBV29-1 and J usage is TRBJ2-1; 8 nucleotides align to TRBD1. From germline, CDR1 is SQVTM and CDR2 ANQGSEA. Trimming took 6 bases from V and 6 from J; bases not matched to a gene: 10. The CDR3 consists of 14 residues.

In this sample, this clonotype turned up a few times. The genes are TRBV29-1 and TRBJ2-7; D could derive from TRBD1 or TRBD2 (5 bases each). The CDR3 runs 11 residues. V gave up 5 bases and J gave up 8 bases, with 13 bases separating them. Germline CDR1 and CDR2: SQVTM and ANQGSEA. The CDR3 nucleotides are TGCAGCGTTAGGGACGAAATGAAGCAGTACTTC. It translates to CSVRDEMKQYF.